What follows is one T cell receptor beta chain and its context. Its antigen is as yet unknown. These data come from a study of STAT3 mutations in large granular lymphocyte leukemia. Study information: Over half of T-LGLL patients had one or more immunosuppressive regimens.

This CDR3 contains 15 residues. V was cut by 6 bases and J by 4 bases, with 19 bases left in between. Germline CDR1 and CDR2: SGHNT and YYREEE (reference sequence). Study-level points and caveats: Differing intervals and regimens complicate linking therapy response to clone burden. Every T-LGLL patient had at least one immunodominant TCRbeta clonotype. Persisting codominant clonotypes may have hidden a small pathogenic clone.

Sequencing used immunoSEQ multiplex PCR; TCRdb keeps in-frame clones, though not all of them. The sample has over 4,500 clones; more than 45% are singletons. Material: peripheral blood mononuclear cells. This TCR came from a woman in her seventies with T-cell large granular lymphocyte leukemia. Some clones in this sample may be carry-over from other donors' samples. The chain couples TRBV5-4 to TRBJ1-1; a weak D match, TRBD1 (5 bases). The CDR3 spells CASNHGGDGGTEAFF. CDR3 nucleotides: TGTGCCAGCAACCACGGTGGGGACGGTGGCACTGAAGCTTTCTTT.